This TCR beta chain was sequenced during a study of OX40 agonist ivuxolimab in advanced cancers. TCRdb keeps only in-frame clones here, not all; method: immunoSEQ multiplex PCR. The sample has 55,000 to 65,000 clones, less than 85% seen once. The CDR3 runs 15 residues. CDR1 is MNHNS and CDR2 is SASEGT in the germline V gene. V was clipped by 3 bases and J by 5 bases, with 16 bases between them. This chain uses TRBV6-1 with TRBJ1-2; tentative D call: TRBD1 (5 bases). The receptor's source is an adult with an advanced solid tumor such as melanoma, head and neck, liver or kidney cancer. The source material was CD4+ or CD8+ T cells sorted from blood, sampled in a trial of the OX40 agonist ivuxolimab. The chain's CDR3 is CASSDQLGVEYGYTF. CDR3 nucleotide sequence: TGTGCCAGCAGTGATCAATTGGGGGTTGAGTATGGCTACACCTTC.